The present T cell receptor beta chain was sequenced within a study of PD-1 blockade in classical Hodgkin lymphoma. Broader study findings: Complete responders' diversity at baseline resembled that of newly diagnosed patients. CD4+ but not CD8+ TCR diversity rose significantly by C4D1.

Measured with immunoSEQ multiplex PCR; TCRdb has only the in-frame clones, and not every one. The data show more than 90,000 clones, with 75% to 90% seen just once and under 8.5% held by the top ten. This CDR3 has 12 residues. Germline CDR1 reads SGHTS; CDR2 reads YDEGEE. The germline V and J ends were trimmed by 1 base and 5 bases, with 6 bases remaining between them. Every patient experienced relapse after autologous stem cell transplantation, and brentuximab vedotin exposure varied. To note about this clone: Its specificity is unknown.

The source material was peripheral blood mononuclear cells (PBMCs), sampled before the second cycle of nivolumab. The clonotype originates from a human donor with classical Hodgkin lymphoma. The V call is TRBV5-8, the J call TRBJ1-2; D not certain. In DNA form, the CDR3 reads TGTGCCAGCAGCTTGTACGCTTATGGCTACACCTTC. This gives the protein CASSLYAYGYTF. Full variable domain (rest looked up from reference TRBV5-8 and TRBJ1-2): EAGVTQSPTHLIKTRGQQATLRCSPISGHTSVYWYQQALGLGLQFLLWYDEGEERNRGNFPPRFSGRQFPNYSSELNVNALELEDSALYLCASSLYAYGYTFGSGTRLTVV.